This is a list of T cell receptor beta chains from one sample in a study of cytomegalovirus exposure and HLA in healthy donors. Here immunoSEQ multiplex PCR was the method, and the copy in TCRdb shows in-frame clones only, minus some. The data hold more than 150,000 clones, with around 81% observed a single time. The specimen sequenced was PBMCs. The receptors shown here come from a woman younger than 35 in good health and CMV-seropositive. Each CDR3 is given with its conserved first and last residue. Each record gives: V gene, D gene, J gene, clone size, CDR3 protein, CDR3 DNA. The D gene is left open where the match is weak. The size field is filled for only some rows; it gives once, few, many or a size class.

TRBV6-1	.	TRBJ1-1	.	CASREGRAEAFF	TGTGCCAGCAGAGAGGGGAGGGCTGAAGCTTTCTTT
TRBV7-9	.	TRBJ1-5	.	CASSLEVSGGIDQPQHF	TGTGCCAGCAGCTTAGAGGTCTCGGGGGGCATTGATCAGCCCCAGCATTTT
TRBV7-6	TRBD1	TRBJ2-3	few	CAVSGGGDTQYF	TGTGCCGTCTCAGGGGGCGGAGATACGCAGTATTTT
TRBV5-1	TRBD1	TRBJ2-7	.	CASRKDRGSYEQYF	TGCGCCAGCAGGAAGGACAGGGGTTCCTACGAGCAGTACTTC
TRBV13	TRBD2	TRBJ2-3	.	CASSQLAGGSGTDTQYF	TGTGCCAGCAGCCAACTAGCGGGGGGGAGTGGCACAGATACGCAGTATTTT
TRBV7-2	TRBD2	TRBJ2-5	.	CASSLVGLAGGKQETQYF	TGTGCCAGCAGCTTAGTAGGACTAGCGGGGGGGAAACAAGAGACCCAGTACTTC
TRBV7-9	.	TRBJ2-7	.	CASSLGDREPSYEQYF	TGTGCCAGCAGCTTAGGAGATCGGGAACCTTCCTACGAGCAGTACTTC
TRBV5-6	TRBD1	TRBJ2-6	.	CASSGKTGGLGANVLTF	TGTGCCAGCAGCGGGAAGACAGGGGGTCTGGGGGCCAACGTCCTGACTTTC
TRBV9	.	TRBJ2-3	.	CASSVAGDDTQYF	TGTGCCAGCAGCGTCGCAGGGGACGATACGCAGTATTTT
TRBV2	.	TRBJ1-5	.	CASSILITREPQHF	TGTGCCAGCAGTATCCTAATAACGAGGGAGCCCCAGCATTTT
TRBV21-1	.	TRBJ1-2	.	CASSKGDKSNYGYTF	TGTGCCAGCAGCAAAGGGGACAAGTCTAACTATGGCTACACCTTC
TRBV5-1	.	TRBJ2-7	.	CASSLAGYSEQYF	TGCGCCAGCAGCTTGGCAGGGTATTCCGAGCAGTACTTC
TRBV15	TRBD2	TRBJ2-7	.	CATSRGRGGTYEQYF	TGTGCCACCAGCCGTGGACGGGGGGGGACCTACGAGCAGTACTTC
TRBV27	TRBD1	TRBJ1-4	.	CASSRQGANEKLFF	TGTGCCAGCAGTCGACAGGGGGCTAATGAAAAACTGTTTTTT
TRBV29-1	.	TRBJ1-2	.	CSVGGKGDGYTF	TGCAGCGTGGGGGGAAAAGGGGATGGCTACACCTTC
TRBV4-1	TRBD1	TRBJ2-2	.	CASSYRTGSTGELFF	TGCGCCAGCAGCTATAGGACAGGAAGCACCGGGGAGCTGTTTTTT
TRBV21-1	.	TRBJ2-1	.	CASGGAADNEQFF	TGTGCCAGCGGAGGGGCGGCGGACAATGAGCAGTTCTTC
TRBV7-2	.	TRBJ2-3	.	CASSLAGGLITDTQYF	TGTGCCAGCAGCTTAGCGGGGGGGCTTATCACAGATACGCAGTATTTT
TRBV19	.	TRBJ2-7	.	CASSIGTSSYEQYF	TGTGCCAGTAGTATTGGGACAAGCTCCTACGAGCAGTACTTC